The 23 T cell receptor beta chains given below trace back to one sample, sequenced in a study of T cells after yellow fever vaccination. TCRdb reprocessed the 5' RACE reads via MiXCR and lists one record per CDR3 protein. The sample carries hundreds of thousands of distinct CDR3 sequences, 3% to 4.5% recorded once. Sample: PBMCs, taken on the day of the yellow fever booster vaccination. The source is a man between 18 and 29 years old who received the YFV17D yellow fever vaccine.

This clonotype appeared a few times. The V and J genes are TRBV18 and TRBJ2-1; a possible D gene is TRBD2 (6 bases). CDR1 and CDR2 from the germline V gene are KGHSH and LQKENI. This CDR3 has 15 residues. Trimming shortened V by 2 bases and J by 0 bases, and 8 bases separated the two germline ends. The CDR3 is CASSPGRDSYNEQFF. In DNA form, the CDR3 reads TGTGCCAGCTCACCAGGGCGGGACTCCTACAATGAGCAGTTCTTC.

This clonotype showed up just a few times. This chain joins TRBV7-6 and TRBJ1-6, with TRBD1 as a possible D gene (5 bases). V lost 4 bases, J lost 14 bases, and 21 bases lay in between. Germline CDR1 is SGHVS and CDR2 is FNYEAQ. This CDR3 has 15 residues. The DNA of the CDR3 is TGTGCCAGCAGCTCGGAGGGCCACCCCAGGGTAACCCTCCACTTT. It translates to CASSSEGHPRVTLHF.

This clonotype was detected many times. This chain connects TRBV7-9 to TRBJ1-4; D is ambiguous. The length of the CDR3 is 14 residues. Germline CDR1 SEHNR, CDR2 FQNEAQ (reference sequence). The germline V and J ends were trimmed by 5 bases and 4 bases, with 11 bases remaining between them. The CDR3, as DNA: TGTGCCAGCAGCCTCGGGCTTCGTAATGAAAAACTGTTTTTT. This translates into CASSLGLRNEKLFF. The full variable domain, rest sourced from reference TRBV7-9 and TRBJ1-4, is DTGVSQNPRHKITKRGQNVTFRCDPISEHNRLYWYRQTLGQGPEFLTYFQNEAQLEKSRLLSDRFSAERPKGSFSTLEIQRTEQGDSAMYLCASSLGLRNEKLFFGSGTQLSVL.

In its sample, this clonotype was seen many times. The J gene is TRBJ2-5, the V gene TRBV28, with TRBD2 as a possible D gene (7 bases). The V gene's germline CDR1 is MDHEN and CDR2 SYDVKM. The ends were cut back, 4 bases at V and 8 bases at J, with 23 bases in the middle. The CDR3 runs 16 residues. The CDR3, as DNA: TGTGCCAGCAGTTCCGGGGAGGGGGGGAAGAAGAGAACCCAGTACTTC. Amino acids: CASSSGEGGKKRTQYF.

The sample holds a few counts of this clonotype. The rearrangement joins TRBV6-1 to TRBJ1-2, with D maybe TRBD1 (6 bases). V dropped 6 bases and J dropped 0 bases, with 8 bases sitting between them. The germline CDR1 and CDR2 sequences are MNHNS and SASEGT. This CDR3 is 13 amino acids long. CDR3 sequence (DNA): TGTGCCAGCAGGGACAGCCCTAACTATGGCTACACCTTC. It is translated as CASRDSPNYGYTF.

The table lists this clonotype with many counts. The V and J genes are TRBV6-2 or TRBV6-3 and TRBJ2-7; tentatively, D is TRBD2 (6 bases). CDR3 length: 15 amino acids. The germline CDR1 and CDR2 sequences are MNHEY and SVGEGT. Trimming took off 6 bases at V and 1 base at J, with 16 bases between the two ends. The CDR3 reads CASSSGGATSYEQYV. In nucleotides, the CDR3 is TGTGCCAGCAGCTCCGGAGGGGCTACGTCCTACGAGCAGTACGTC.

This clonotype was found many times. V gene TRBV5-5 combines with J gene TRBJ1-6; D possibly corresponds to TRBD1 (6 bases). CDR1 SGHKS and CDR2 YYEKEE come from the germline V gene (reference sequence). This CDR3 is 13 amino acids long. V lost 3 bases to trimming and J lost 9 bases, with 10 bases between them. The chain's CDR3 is CASSSGVGSPLHF. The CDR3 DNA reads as TGTGCCAGCAGCTCAGGGGTGGGTTCACCCCTCCACTTT.

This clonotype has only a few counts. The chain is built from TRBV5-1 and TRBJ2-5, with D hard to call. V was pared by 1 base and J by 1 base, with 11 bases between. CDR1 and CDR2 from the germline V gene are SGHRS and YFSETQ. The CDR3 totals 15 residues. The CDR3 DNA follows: TGCGCCAGCAGCTTGTTGGACGGCCTCCAAGAGACCCAGTACTTC. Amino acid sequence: CASSLLDGLQETQYF.

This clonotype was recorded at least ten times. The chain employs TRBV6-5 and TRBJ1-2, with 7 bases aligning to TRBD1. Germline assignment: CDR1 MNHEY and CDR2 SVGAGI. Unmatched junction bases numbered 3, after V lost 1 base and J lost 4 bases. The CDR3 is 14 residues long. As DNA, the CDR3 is TGTGCCAGCAGTTACTTCCCAGGGGGCTATGGCTACACCTTC. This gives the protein CASSYFPGGYGYTF.

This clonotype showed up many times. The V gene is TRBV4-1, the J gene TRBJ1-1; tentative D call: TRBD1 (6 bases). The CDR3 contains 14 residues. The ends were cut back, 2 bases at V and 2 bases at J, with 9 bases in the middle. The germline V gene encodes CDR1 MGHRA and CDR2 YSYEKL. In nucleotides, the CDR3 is TGCGCCAGCAGCCAAATAGGGGGAAACACTGAAGCTTTCTTT. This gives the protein CASSQIGGNTEAFF.

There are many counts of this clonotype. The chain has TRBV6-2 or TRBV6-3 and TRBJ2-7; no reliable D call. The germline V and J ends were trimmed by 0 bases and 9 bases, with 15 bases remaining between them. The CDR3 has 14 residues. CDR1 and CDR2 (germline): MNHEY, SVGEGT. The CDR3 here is CASSYSDGQPVQYF. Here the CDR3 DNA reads TGTGCCAGCAGTTACTCGGATGGGCAACCCGTGCAGTACTTC.

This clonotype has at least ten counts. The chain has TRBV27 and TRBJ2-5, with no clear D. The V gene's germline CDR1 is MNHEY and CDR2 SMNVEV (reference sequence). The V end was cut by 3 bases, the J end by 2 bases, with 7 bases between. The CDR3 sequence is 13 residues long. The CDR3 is CASSFQMQETQYF. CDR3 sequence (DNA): TGTGCCAGCAGTTTTCAGATGCAAGAGACCCAGTACTTC.

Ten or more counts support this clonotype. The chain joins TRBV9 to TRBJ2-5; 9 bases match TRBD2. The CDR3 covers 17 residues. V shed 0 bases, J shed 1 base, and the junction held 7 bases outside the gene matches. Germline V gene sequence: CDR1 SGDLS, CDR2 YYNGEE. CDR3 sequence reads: CASSVGGGGAPQETQYF. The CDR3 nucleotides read TGTGCCAGCAGCGTAGGTGGCGGGGGGGCCCCCCAAGAGACCCAGTACTTC.

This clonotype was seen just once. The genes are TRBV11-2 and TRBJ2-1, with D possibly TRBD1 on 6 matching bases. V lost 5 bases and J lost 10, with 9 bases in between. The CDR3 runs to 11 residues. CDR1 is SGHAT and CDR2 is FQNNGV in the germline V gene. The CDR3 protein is CASSQGREQFF. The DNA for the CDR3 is TGTGCCAGCAGCCAGGGGCGGGAGCAGTTCTTC.

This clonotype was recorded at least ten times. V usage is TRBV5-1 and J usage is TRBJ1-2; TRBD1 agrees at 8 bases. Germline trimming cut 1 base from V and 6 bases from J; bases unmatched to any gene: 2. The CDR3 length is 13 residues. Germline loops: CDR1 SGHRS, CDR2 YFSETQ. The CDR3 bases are TGCGCCAGCAGCTTGCTCAGGGGGCATGGCTACACCTTC. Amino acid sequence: CASSLLRGHGYTF.

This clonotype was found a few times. CDR3 residues: CASTHGQGDYEQYF. CDR3 DNA: TGTGCCAGCACTCACGGACAGGGAGACTACGAGCAGTACTTC. The chain carries TRBV6-1 and TRBJ2-7; 8 bases line up with TRBD1. The CDR3 runs 14 residues. V gave up 7 bases and J gave up 3 bases; unmatched junction bases: 8. CDR1 and CDR2 (germline): MNHNS, SASEGT.

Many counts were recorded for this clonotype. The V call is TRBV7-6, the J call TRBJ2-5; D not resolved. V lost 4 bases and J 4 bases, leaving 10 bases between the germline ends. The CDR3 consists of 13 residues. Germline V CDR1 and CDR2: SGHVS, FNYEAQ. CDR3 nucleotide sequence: TGTGCCAGCAGCTCCTTACACCGAGAGACCCAGTACTTC. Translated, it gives CASSSLHRETQYF.

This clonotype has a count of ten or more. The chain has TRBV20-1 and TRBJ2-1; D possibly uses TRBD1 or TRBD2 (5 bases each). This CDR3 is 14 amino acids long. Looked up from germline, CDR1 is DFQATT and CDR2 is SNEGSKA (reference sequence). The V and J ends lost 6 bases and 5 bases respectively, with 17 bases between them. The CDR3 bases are TGCAGTGCAGCCGGGACGGCGGTTAACAATGAGCAGTTCTTC. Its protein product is CSAAGTAVNNEQFF.

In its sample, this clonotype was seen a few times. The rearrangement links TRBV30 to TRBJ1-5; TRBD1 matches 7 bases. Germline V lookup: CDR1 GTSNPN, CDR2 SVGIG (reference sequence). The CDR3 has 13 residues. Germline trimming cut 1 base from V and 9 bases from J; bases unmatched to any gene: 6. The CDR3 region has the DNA TGTGCCTGGAGTGGACAGGGAGATAGGCCCCAGCATTTT. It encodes CAWSGQGDRPQHF. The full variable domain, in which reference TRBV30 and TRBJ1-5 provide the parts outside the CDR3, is SQTIHQWPATLVQPVGSPLSLECTVEGTSNPNLYWYRQAAGRGLQLLFYSVGIGQISSEVPQNLSASRPQDRQFILSSKKLLLSDSGFYLCAWSGQGDRPQHFGDGTRLSIL.

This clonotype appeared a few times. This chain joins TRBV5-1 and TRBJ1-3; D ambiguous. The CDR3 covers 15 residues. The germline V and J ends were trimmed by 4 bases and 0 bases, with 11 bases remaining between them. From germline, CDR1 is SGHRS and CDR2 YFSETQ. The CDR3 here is CASSAGLYSGNTIYF. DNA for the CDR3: TGCGCCAGCAGCGCCGGACTGTACTCTGGAAACACCATATATTTT. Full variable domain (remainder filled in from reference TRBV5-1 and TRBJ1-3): KAGVTQTPRYLIKTRGQQVTLSCSPISGHRSVSWYQQTPGQGLQFLFEYFSETQRNKGNFPGRFSGRQFSNSRSEMNVSTLELGDSALYLCASSAGLYSGNTIYFGEGSWLTVV.

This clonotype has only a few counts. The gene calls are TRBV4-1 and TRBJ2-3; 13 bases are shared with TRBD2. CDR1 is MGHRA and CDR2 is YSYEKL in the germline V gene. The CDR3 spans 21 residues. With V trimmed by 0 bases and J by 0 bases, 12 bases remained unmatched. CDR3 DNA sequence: TGCGCCAGCAGCCAAGATCGGACTAGCGGGGGCTCAACCACTAGCACAGATACGCAGTATTTT. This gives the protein CASSQDRTSGGSTTSTDTQYF.

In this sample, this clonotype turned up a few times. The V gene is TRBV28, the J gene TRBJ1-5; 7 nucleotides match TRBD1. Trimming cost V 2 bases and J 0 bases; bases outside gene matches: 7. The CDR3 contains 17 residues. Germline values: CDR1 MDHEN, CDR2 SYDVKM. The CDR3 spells CASSLPLQGYSNQPQHF. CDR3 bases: TGTGCCAGCAGTTTACCCCTACAGGGGTATAGCAATCAGCCCCAGCATTTT. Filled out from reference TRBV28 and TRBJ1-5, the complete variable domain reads DVKVTQSSRYLVKRTGEKVFLECVQDMDHENMFWYRQDPGLGLRLIYFSYDVKMKEKGDIPEGYSVSREKKERFSLILESASTNQTSMYLCASSLPLQGYSNQPQHFGDGTRLSIL.

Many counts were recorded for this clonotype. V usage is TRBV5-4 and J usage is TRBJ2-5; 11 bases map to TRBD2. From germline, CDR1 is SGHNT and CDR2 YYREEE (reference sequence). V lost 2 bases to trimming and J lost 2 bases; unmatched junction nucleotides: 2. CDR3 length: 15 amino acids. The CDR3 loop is CASSLRLAGQETQYF. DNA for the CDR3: TGTGCCAGCAGCTTAAGACTAGCGGGGCAAGAGACCCAGTACTTC.